This T cell receptor (beta chain) was identified during a study of blood T cell repertoires in COVID-19. As for the study in general: The United States, Italy and Spain provided the acute and convalescent COVID-19 samples. T cells, B-cell-depleted T cells, or PBMCs provided the cDNA or gDNA that served as material.

The repertoire was sequenced with immunoSEQ multiplex PCR; TCRdb's copy has only in-frame clones and lacks some. The data show approximately 150,000 clones, with roughly 86% seen just once and approximately 3.6% held by the top ten. Cohort allocation depended upon clinical history that participants reported. The TCR originated in a woman in her forties or fifties with acute COVID-19. Sequenced material: PBMCs or T cells enriched from blood (not recorded which).

The CDR3 coding sequence is TGTGCCAGCAGCCAAGGGGCCGCTAGCGGTACCAATGAGCAGTTCTTC. It codes for CASSQGAASGTNEQFF. J is TRBJ2-1 and V is TRBV3-1 (or the pseudogene TRBV3-2), with 7 bases that match TRBD2. Germline CDR1 is LGHDT and CDR2 is YNNKEL (reference sequence). Germline trimming cut 1 base from V and 6 bases from J; bases unmatched to any gene: 9. The CDR3 sequence is 16 residues long.